This T cell receptor (beta chain) was observed in a study of T cell responses to AZD1222 COVID-19 vaccine. Study-level findings and limits: Clonal diversity was possibly underestimated; the donors were predominantly white British and more often female. Per reports, nearly half of all spike-specific TCRs target regions that are unmutated in variants.

This clone was seen just once. Its antigen is undetermined. Using immunoSEQ multiplex PCR, the repertoire was profiled, and TCRdb retains in-frame clones only, with some absent. This sample carries fewer than 120,000 clones, around nine tenths of them seen once, and the ten largest clones take roughly 2.7%. Germline CDR1 is KGHSH and CDR2 is LQKENI. Trimming took off 3 bases at V and 6 bases at J, with 18 bases between the two ends. This CDR3 is 15 amino acids long. This receptor was obtained from an adult who received the AZD1222 COVID-19 vaccine. The source material was peripheral blood, sampled 28 days after the second AZD1222 dose. The genes are TRBV18 and TRBJ2-7; D assignment may be TRBD1 or TRBD2 (5 bases each). This CDR3 is CASSPLAAGNPEQYF. The CDR3 DNA reads TGTGCCAGCTCACCTCTAGCCGCAGGGAATCCCGAGCAGTACTTC.